The rows below give T cell receptor beta chains drawn from one sample of a study of vaccination effects on CD4 cells after COVID-19. The data were produced by immunoSEQ multiplex PCR, yet TCRdb's version contains in-frame clones alone and is incomplete. The sample holds roughly 59,000 clones, roughly 80% seen once. The antigens for these receptors are not known. Sequenced here: CD4+ T cells from PBMCs cultured with HCoV-OC43 spike peptides, sampled after COVID-19 vaccination. These receptors were obtained from a human donor who received a COVID-19 vaccine. CDR3s include the opening cysteine and the closing phenylalanine or tryptophan. Fields, in order: J gene, clone size, D gene, V gene, CDR3 DNA, CDR3 protein. A D gene is named only where the DNA matches it firmly. Not all rows give a size; the values are once, few, many and, for expanded clones, a class.

TRBJ1-4 | NA | NA | TRBV11-2 | TGTGCCAGCAGCGCCGGGGGGCGACCTAATGAAAAACTGTTTTTT | CASSAGGRPNEKLFF
TRBJ1-5 | NA | NA | TRBV19 | TGTGCCAGTAGTATGGGGGAGAGCAATCAGCCCCAGCATTTT | CASSMGESNQPQHF
TRBJ1-2 | NA | NA | TRBV2 | TGTGCCAGCAGGCCCATAATAAGCTATGGCTACACCTTC | CASRPIISYGYTF
TRBJ1-4 | NA | TRBD1 | TRBV28 | TGTGCCAGCAGTTTGCGGACAGGGGCTAATGAAAAACTGTTTTTT | CASSLRTGANEKLFF
TRBJ1-6 | NA | TRBD1 | TRBV11-1 | TGTGCCAGCAGCCGGGGACAGGGGGACTATAATTCACCCCTCCACTTT | CASSRGQGDYNSPLHF
TRBJ2-3 | NA | TRBD2 | TRBV18 | TGTGCCAGCTCACCACCGGGACTAGCGGGGGGTTTGGATACGCAGTATTTT | CASSPPGLAGGLDTQYF
TRBJ1-4 | NA | NA | TRBV6-1 | TGTGCCAGCAGTGAATATGAAAAACTGTTTTTT | CASSEYEKLFF
TRBJ2-3 | medium-sized | NA | TRBV27 | TGTGCCAGCAGGCAAGGGGCGTATACGCAGTATTTT | CASRQGAYTQYF
TRBJ1-1 | NA | NA | TRBV6-5 | TGTGCCAGCAGTTACGTGCGGGCCAGGGCGAAGACTGAAGCTTTCTTT | CASSYVRARAKTEAFF
TRBJ1-1 | NA | TRBD1 | TRBV24-1 | TGTGCCACCAGTGAACGGACAGGGAGCACTGAAGCTTTCTTT | CATSERTGSTEAFF
TRBJ2-2 | NA | TRBD1 | TRBV9 | TGTGCCAGCAGCGACAGGGGGGCCGGGGAGCTGTTTTTT | CASSDRGAGELFF
TRBJ1-6 | few | NA | TRBV2 | TGTGCCAGCACACCCCGTTCTGACCTCCACTTT | CASTPRSDLHF
TRBJ1-6 | NA | NA | TRBV15 | TGTGCCACCAGCAAAGTGGGCGGCAATAATTCACCCCTCCACTTT | CATSKVGGNNSPLHF
TRBJ1-2 | NA | NA | TRBV2 | TGTGCCAGCAGTATAGGACAGATCTATGGCTACACCTTC | CASSIGQIYGYTF
TRBJ2-5 | NA | NA | TRBV7-2 | TGTGCCAGCAGCTTTGCAGAGAGGGAGACCCAGTACTTC | CASSFAERETQYF
TRBJ1-1 | NA | TRBD1 | TRBV18 | TGTGCCAGCTCACCCGGACAGGGGAACACTGAAGCTTTCTTT | CASSPGQGNTEAFF